Below, 24 T cell receptor beta chains from the same sample are listed, as sequenced in a study of patients and donors after allogeneic stem cell transplantation. TCRdb processed the RT-PCR reads anew with MiXCR; each CDR3 protein has one entry. This sample carries more than 850,000 distinct CDR3 sequences, 15% to 20% of them seen once, and the ten largest clones take under 6.5%. Material for sequencing was blood, either unsorted or a sorted T cell fraction (not recorded which). These receptors were taken from a human donor who was either an allogeneic HSCT recipient or a stem cell or donor lymphocyte infusion donor (not recorded which). It is not recorded whose cells these are; they may come from a transplant donor.

The chain employs TRBV2 and TRBJ1-2; D not resolved. The CDR3 runs 13 residues. CDR1 SNHLY and CDR2 FYNNEI come from the germline V gene. Trimming took off 10 bases at V and 4 bases at J, with 16 bases between the two ends. The CDR3 nucleotides are TGTGCCACCCAGGCGGGGAAAGGCTATGGCTACACCTTC. Amino acid sequence: CATQAGKGYGYTF. The whole variable domain, filled in from reference TRBV2 and TRBJ1-2, reads EPEVTQTPSHQVTQMGQEVILRCVPISNHLYFYWYRQILGQKVEFLVSFYNNEISEKSEIFDDQFSVERPDGSNFTLKIRSTKLEDSAMYFCATQAGKGYGYTFGSGTRLTVV.

The chain joins TRBV5-1 to TRBJ2-7; TRBD2 matches at 9 bases. The CDR3 is 17 amino acids. Germline V gives CDR1 SGHRS, CDR2 YFSETQ. V lost 3 bases to trimming and J lost 2 bases; unmatched junction nucleotides: 12. The CDR3: CASSSASGTPGAYEQYF. CDR3 nucleotide sequence: TGCGCCAGCAGCTCCGCTAGCGGGACCCCTGGGGCCTACGAGCAGTACTTC.

The J gene is TRBJ1-2, the V gene TRBV20-1, with D possibly being TRBD1 (6 bases). Trimming removed 7 bases at V and 3 bases at J, with 15 bases between. The germline V gene encodes CDR1 DFQATT and CDR2 SNEGSKA (reference sequence). The CDR3 is 13 residues long. In DNA, the CDR3 is TGCAGTGTTAATCAACAGGGAGACTATGGCTACACCTTC. It yields the protein CSVNQQGDYGYTF.

A few counts support this clonotype. This chain links TRBV9 with TRBJ2-7, with D tentatively TRBD1 or TRBD2 (5 bases each). The length of the CDR3 is 13 residues. Trimming shortened V by 0 bases and J by 2 bases, and 6 bases separated the two germline ends. Germline V gene data show CDR1 as SGDLS and CDR2 as YYNGEE. The CDR3 bases are TGTGCCAGCAGCGTAGGGGACGCCTACGAGCAGTACTTC. It encodes CASSVGDAYEQYF. The full variable domain, rest sourced from reference TRBV9 and TRBJ2-7, is DSGVTQTPKHLITATGQRVTLRCSPRSGDLSVYWYQQSLDQGLQFLIQYYNGEERAKGNILERFSAQQFPDLHSELNLSSLELGDSALYFCASSVGDAYEQYFGPGTRLTVT.

This clonotype was detected many times. This chain links TRBV7-2 with TRBJ2-3; 11 bases match TRBD2. The trim removed 5 bases at V and 2 bases at J, leaving 6 bases unmatched. The CDR3 length is 16 residues. Germline V gives CDR1 SGHTA, CDR2 FQGNSA. The CDR3 loop is CASSPGTSGLTDTQYF. CDR3 DNA sequence: TGTGCCAGCAGCCCCGGGACTAGCGGACTCACAGATACGCAGTATTTT.

The sample holds a few counts of this clonotype. This sequence joins TRBV24-1 and TRBJ1-2; D uncertain. Trimming took off 5 bases at V and 4 bases at J, with 13 bases between the two ends. Germline V gene lookup returns CDR1 KGHDR and CDR2 SFDVKD. The CDR3 sequence is 14 residues long. The chain's CDR3 is CATSVSRDTYGYTF. For the CDR3, the DNA is TGTGCCACCAGTGTGTCTAGGGATACCTATGGCTACACCTTC.

This clonotype was seen only a few times. CDR3 loop: CASSYGGPGAEAFF. The CDR3 DNA follows: TGTGCCAGCAGTTACGGAGGCCCCGGGGCTGAAGCTTTCTTT. The chain employs TRBV6-5 and TRBJ1-1; D is uncertain. CDR3 length: 14 amino acids. The V gene's germline CDR1 is MNHEY and CDR2 SVGAGI. V was pared by 2 bases and J by 6 bases, with 13 bases between.

This rearrangement joins TRBV24-1 to TRBJ2-5; 8 bases agree with TRBD1. V dropped 4 bases and J dropped 5; count of bases not matched to a gene: 8. This CDR3 comprises 15 residues. Per the germline V gene, CDR1 is KGHDR and CDR2 is SFDVKD. Here the CDR3 reads CATSDHRGAGETQYF. CDR3 in DNA: TGTGCCACCAGTGACCACAGGGGGGCCGGGGAGACCCAGTACTTC.

The V call is TRBV4-1, the J call TRBJ1-1; TRBD1 matches at 9 bases. Germline V CDR1 and CDR2: MGHRA, YSYEKL. V lost 6 bases to trimming and J lost 1 base; unmatched junction nucleotides: 12. CDR3 length: 17 residues. CDR3 region: CASSTVQGARTNTEAFF. As DNA, the CDR3 is TGCGCCAGCAGTACCGTACAGGGGGCTAGAACGAACACTGAAGCTTTCTTT.

The rearrangement uses TRBV25-1 and TRBJ1-1; 8 nucleotides line up with TRBD1. CDR1 and CDR2 from the germline V gene are MGHDK and SYGVNS. V shed 5 bases, J shed 2 bases, and the junction held 13 bases outside the gene matches. This CDR3 comprises 17 residues. CDR3 sequence: CASSPQGDRGANTEAFF. The DNA of the CDR3 is TGTGCCAGCAGTCCCCAGGGAGACAGGGGCGCCAACACTGAAGCTTTCTTT.

The genes are TRBV12-3 or TRBV12-4 and TRBJ1-2; perhaps TRBD1 as D (5 bases). Deletions cut 2 bases from V and 7 bases from J, with 14 bases between. This CDR3 spans 14 amino acids. CDR3 protein: CASSLFDSFSGYTF. Here the CDR3 DNA reads TGTGCCAGCAGTTTATTCGACAGTTTCTCTGGCTACACCTTC.

A few counts support this clonotype. This rearrangement joins TRBV20-1 to TRBJ1-6, with 7 positions matching TRBD1. Germline loops: CDR1 DFQATT, CDR2 SNEGSKA (reference sequence). Unmatched junction bases numbered 10, after V lost 4 bases and J lost 13 bases. This CDR3 comprises 13 residues. CDR3 amino acids: CSATHTGVGPLHF. The CDR3 DNA is TGCAGTGCTACACATACAGGGGTGGGGCCCCTCCACTTT.

In its sample, this clonotype was seen many times. The rearrangement uses TRBV4-2 and TRBJ2-3; the match to TRBD1 covers 9 bases. The CDR3 runs to 16 residues. V lost 4 bases to trimming and J lost 4 bases; unmatched junction nucleotides: 9. Germline V CDR1 and CDR2: LGHNA, YNFKEQ. In nucleotides, the CDR3 is TGTGCCAGCAGCCCCCAGGACAGGGGATCCGCAGATACGCAGTATTTT. Its translation is CASSPQDRGSADTQYF.

The chain has TRBV19 and TRBJ1-1, with 9 bases that match TRBD1. After removal of 4 bases from V and 1 base from J, the junction contained 7 bases not matched to a gene. Germline loops: CDR1 LNHDA, CDR2 SQIVND (reference sequence). The CDR3 length is 16 residues. The CDR3 coding sequence is TGTGCCAGTAGTACATTACAGGGGGCTGGGAACACTGAAGCTTTCTTT. Its translation is CASSTLQGAGNTEAFF.

V gene TRBV10-3 combines with J gene TRBJ2-5, with D possibly TRBD2 on 5 matching bases. V lost 6 bases, J lost 5 bases, and 13 bases lay in between. The CDR3 spans 13 residues. Germline loops: CDR1 ENHRY, CDR2 SYGVKD. CDR3 coding DNA: TGTGCCATCAGCCCTTGGCCGGGGGAGACCCAGTACTTC. Translated, it gives CAISPWPGETQYF.

This chain connects TRBV20-1 to TRBJ2-5; D possibly corresponds to TRBD2 (5 bases). Per the germline V gene, CDR1 is DFQATT and CDR2 is SNEGSKA (reference sequence). Trimming took 0 bases from V and 0 from J, leaving 11 bases between them. This CDR3 is built from 15 residues. The CDR3 reads CSARDGGSYQETQYF. CDR3 coding DNA: TGCAGTGCTAGAGATGGCGGGTCGTACCAAGAGACCCAGTACTTC.

The chain uses TRBV7-6 and TRBJ1-5; no clear D gene. Germline assignment: CDR1 SGHVS and CDR2 FNYEAQ. The CDR3 covers 16 residues. The ends were cut back, 4 bases at V and 0 bases at J, with 13 bases in the middle. The DNA of the CDR3 is TGTGCCAGCAGCTCCCCACAGCCTTATAGCAATCAGCCCCAGCATTTT. Residues: CASSSPQPYSNQPQHF.

The table lists this clonotype with a few counts. This chain connects TRBV20-1 to TRBJ2-7, with D tentatively TRBD1 or TRBD2 (5 bases each). Germline V lookup: CDR1 DFQATT, CDR2 SNEGSKA (reference sequence). This CDR3 is 13 amino acids long. V lost 3 bases and J lost 0, with 9 bases in between. Written as DNA, the CDR3 is TGCAGTGCTAGCAGAGGGGCCTCCTACGAGCAGTACTTC. The encoded protein is CSASRGASYEQYF.

This clonotype was seen only a few times. CDR3 DNA: TGCAGCGCCGAGCGGTCAAACTATGGCTACACCTTC. Translation gives CSAERSNYGYTF. The chain couples TRBV29-1 to TRBJ1-2; D unresolved. CDR3 size: 12 residues. Looked up from germline, CDR1 is SQVTM and CDR2 is ANQGSEA. Deletions cut 7 bases from V and 2 bases from J, with 11 bases between.

In nucleotides, the CDR3 is TGTGCCAGCAGCGTCCGAACAGGTACCTACGAGCAGTACTTC. It encodes CASSVRTGTYEQYF. The chain uses TRBV9 and TRBJ2-7; D perhaps matches TRBD1 (5 bases). Trimming cost V 2 bases and J 2 bases, with 11 bases left between them. Germline CDR1 reads SGDLS; CDR2 reads YYNGEE. This CDR3 spans 14 amino acids.

This clonotype has more than one count but fewer than ten. The V call is TRBV20-1, the J call TRBJ1-2, with a weak D call TRBD1 (6 bases). Trimming stripped 6 bases from V and 2 bases from J, with 10 bases between. Germline-derived CDR1 and CDR2 are DFQATT and SNEGSKA (reference sequence). The CDR3 length is 12 residues. The CDR3 bases are TGCAGTGCCGCCGGGACAAACTATGGCTACACCTTC. This sequence encodes CSAAGTNYGYTF.

The V call is TRBV12-3 or TRBV12-4, the J call TRBJ2-3; 7 bases match TRBD1. Trimming cost V 3 bases and J 7 bases; bases outside gene matches: 7. CDR3 length: 14 residues. The CDR3 DNA is TGTGCCAGCAGTTTCGACAGGGCCCCCCATACGCAGTATTTT. Protein: CASSFDRAPHTQYF.

This clonotype was counted a few times. The chain recombines TRBV7-9 with TRBJ1-2, with TRBD1 matching over 7 bases. Trimming at V came to 0 bases and at J to 0 bases, leaving 4 bases not matched to a gene. There are 16 residues in the CDR3. Per germline, CDR1 SEHNR and CDR2 FQNEAQ (reference sequence). The CDR3 DNA sequence: TGTGCCAGCAGCTTAGCGGGGACAGAGACTAACTATGGCTACACCTTC. Its translation is CASSLAGTETNYGYTF.

The chain recombines TRBV12-3 or TRBV12-4 with TRBJ1-6; TRBD1 agrees at 7 bases. This CDR3 is built from 18 residues. J lost 4 bases, V lost 1 base, and 10 bases had no gene match. As DNA, the CDR3 is TGTGCCAGCAGTTTAGTGGATTACGACAGGGAGTATAATTCACCCCTCCACTTT. Its translation is CASSLVDYDREYNSPLHF.